This note documents a single T cell receptor (beta chain) sequence. Additional DNA sequences in this sample encode the identical CDR3. The sample originates from a study of blood T cell repertoires in COVID-19. TCRdb keeps only in-frame clones here, not all; method: immunoSEQ multiplex PCR. Of 95,000 to 100,000 clones in the sample, 80% to 90% were seen once. The CDR3 has 15 residues. The germline V gene encodes CDR1 LNHDA and CDR2 SQIVND (reference sequence). V shed 6 bases and J shed 3 bases, with 12 bases lying between them. The sequencing input was peripheral blood. The origin of this receptor is a woman aged 30 to 39 with acute or convalescent COVID-19. The chain employs TRBV19 and TRBJ2-6, with a possible D match to TRBD1 (6 bases). This CDR3 reads CASRRQAYGANVLTF. DNA of the CDR3: TGTGCCAGTAGAAGACAGGCTTATGGGGCCAACGTCCTGACTTTC.